Described below is a single TCR beta chain sequence and its context. The antigen is undetermined. This sample is drawn from a study of identical twins. Study results and caveats: Some out-of-frame alpha sequences were shared by twins, and these showed excess low generation probability. The degree of excess twin sharing was weaker in beta out-of-frame sequences.

TCRdb recomputed calls from the 5' RACE reads with MiXCR, one row per CDR3 protein. The sample contains about 340,000 distinct CDR3 sequences, around 9.7% of which appear only once. The CDR3 covers 14 residues. Sequencing used naive T cells sorted from blood. This clonotype was obtained from a woman aged 45-59 years in good health. The V gene is TRBV21-1, the J gene TRBJ2-5; the table's TRBD2 call for D was not verified on the DNA. TRBV21-1 counts as a pseudogene. The CDR3 DNA reads TGTGCCAGCAGGAAGCGGGAGGGCCGTAAGACCCAGTACTTC. It translates to CASRKREGRKTQYF.